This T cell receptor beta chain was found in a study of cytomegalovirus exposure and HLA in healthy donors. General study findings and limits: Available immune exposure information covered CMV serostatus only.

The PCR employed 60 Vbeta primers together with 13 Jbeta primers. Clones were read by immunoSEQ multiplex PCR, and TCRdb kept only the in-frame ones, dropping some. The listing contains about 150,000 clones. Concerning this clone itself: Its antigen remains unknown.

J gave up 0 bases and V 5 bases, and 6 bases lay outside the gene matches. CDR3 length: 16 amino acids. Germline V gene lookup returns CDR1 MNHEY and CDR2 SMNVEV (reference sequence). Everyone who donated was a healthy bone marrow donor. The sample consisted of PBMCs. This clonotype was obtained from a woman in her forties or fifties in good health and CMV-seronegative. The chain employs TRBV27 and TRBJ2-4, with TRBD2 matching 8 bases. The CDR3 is CASSPAGVLAKNIQYF. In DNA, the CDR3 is TGTGCCAGCAGTCCAGCGGGAGTGCTAGCCAAAAACATTCAGTACTTC.